This T cell receptor beta chain was sequenced during a study of regulatory T cells in long-lasting Graves disease. Overall study context: Those with persistent Graves' disease had received antithyroid drugs for over 5 years with positive TSH receptor antibodies. Study-level points and caveats: When disease was persistent, TRBV28, TRBJ1-2 and TRBJ2-5 were the favored segments.

This CDR3 region has 13 residues. Germline CDR1 and CDR2: SGHTA and FQGTGA. The V and J ends lost 5 bases and 9 bases respectively, with 16 bases between them. To make TCR beta libraries, researchers used iRepertoire HTBI primers and Arm-PCR of CDR3 regions. How the authors handled the data: Across the samples, identification revealed about 62 TRBV and 15 or so TRBJ segments. TCRdb fed the multiplex PCR reads into MiXCR, producing one record per CDR3 protein. TCRdb's processing, not the authors' own work, is the source of the V and J calls. The profile shows 600,000 to 850,000 distinct CDR3 sequences, approximately 31% of them singletons. Described time point: persistent/refractory GD, antithyroid drugs over 5 years with positive TRAb. PBMC RNA was the source of the TCR library. This clonotype has more than one count but fewer than ten. Antigen specificity is unknown.

V gene TRBV7-3 combines with J gene TRBJ1-1; weak D call: TRBD1 (6 bases). The sequence was collected from a female donor with Graves disease. Sequencing was performed on peripheral blood mononuclear cells (PBMCs), taken when the disease was refractory, from a patient treated with antithyroid drugs. CDR3 nucleotides: TGTGCCAGCAGCGTGATTGCCGGGACAAAAGCTTTCTTT. Translation: CASSVIAGTKAFF.